Below, one TCR beta chain is given with its context. The target of this receptor is not known. Within one base of it there is no much larger clone, and no base qualities were kept. Library construction relied on the immunoSEQ multiplex PCR assay. For the multiplex PCR, a mixture combining 60 forward primers for TCR Vbeta segments and 13 reverse primers for TCR Jbeta segments was used. The CDR3 region of rearranged TCR beta genes was amplified from genomic DNA by a multiplex PCR assay. The Illumina HiSeq System was used to sequence the amplified TCR beta libraries as 87-base-pair reads. For the original study's pipeline: A later analysis tallied around 80 million unique TCR beta chains across the 600 to 700 repertoires, and approximately 12 million of those chains were shared by two or more donors. A nearest-neighbor algorithm error-corrected the raw reads and collapsed the reads into unique sequences, merging closely related sequences to remove PCR and sequencing errors. Alignment of CDR3 sequences to IMGT reference sequences was used to assign V, D and J gene segments. For a sequence to be retained, a match of at least six nucleotides was required to both a V gene segment and a J gene segment. Rearrangements were called productive when the CDR3 lacked stop codons and stayed in frame with V and J; all others were non-productive. Following IMGT convention, CDR3 was defined as the stretch from the second conserved V-encoded cysteine to the conserved J-encoded phenylalanine. The earlier analysis of 500 to 750 of the donors excluded any sequence lacking an unambiguous match to a single V gene segment. An earlier analysis of a few hundred of the donors called V segments functional above 56.7% productive rearrangements and segregating when the between-donor standard deviation exceeded 5%. A statistical classification framework was built for diagnosing cytomegalovirus status from the catalog of TCR beta chain sequences. In a later analysis, V and J genes were assigned by comparing TCR nucleotide sequences against IMGT/GENE-DB human TR gene sequences. A later analysis assigned CDR3 sequences and most-parsimonious VDJ recombination scenarios with the TCRdist pipeline. A later analysis defined each TCR beta chain by its CDR3 amino acid sequence plus V-gene family, and excluded reads lacking a unique V-gene family. To address suspected cross-contamination and a sequencing artifact, a later analysis removed approximately 590 highly shared, low-generation-probability nucleotide sequences. In a later analysis, a clonal expansion index for each public chain was calculated from normalized within-repertoire ranks of inferred template counts. A later analysis computed generation probabilities with a VDJ recombination model fitted to out-of-frame rearrangements, and checked the results against IGoR. In a later analysis, TCR-TCR, TCR-HLA and TCR-CMV co-occurrence was scored with hypergeometric tests, and a repertoire-size bias correction was applied to TCR pairs. In a later analysis, false discovery rates were estimated by permuting HLA or CMV assignments 20 times. In a later analysis, co-occurring TCRs were grouped using DBSCAN, with TCRdist sequence similarity added in when clustering inside HLA-allele-positive subsets. Repertoires with fewer than 30,000 or more than 120,000 public chains were left out of co-occurrence clustering, as were five repertoires with anomalous nucleotide sharing. This immuneACCESS table, as held by TCRdb, lists in-frame sequences with V and J called but not all clones. Of the missing ones, under half trace to an unresolved V gene in checked studies; the others have no known cause. The DNA was the basis for D and trimming; V, J and clone size are from that table. The sample yields 150,000 to 200,000 clones; about 77% were counted once. The ten largest clones take up 4.5% to 7.5% of the sample.

The data derive from a study of cytomegalovirus exposure and HLA in healthy donors (dated by TCRdb to about 2017). Regarding the research as a whole: In an earlier analysis of under 750 of the donors, around 300 Gb of sequence data and just under 120 million unique TCR beta sequences from about 179 million T cells were reported. In addition to the first cohort of 666 subjects, a separate validation cohort of 100 to 150 different subjects was used. A later analysis re-examined previously published TCR beta repertoires from about 670 donors and added high-resolution HLA genotyping to investigate patterns of TCR occurrence. The study profiled the T cell repertoires of approximately 700 subjects by immunosequencing and related them to cytomegalovirus serostatus. Approximately 330 gigabases of sequencing data and approximately 92 million unique TCR sequences made up an early release that covered 500 to 650 HLA-typed donors. Four to six DR-DQ haplotypes were handled as single units for association and clustering, since linkage in the cohort was strong. All discovery cohort repertoires had been generated using a single sequencing platform. Class I and class II HLA loci were covered by the typing at four-digit resolution. Donor age, sex, ethnicity and CMV serostatus were collected together with the repertoire data. A later genetic analysis took genome-wide SNP genotypes for about 65% of the 666 donors and used that subset as a discovery cohort. To predict cytomegalovirus infection status, the study brought together high-throughput TCR immunosequencing, statistical association of individual TCRs with disease status, and machine learning. Rather than using new phenotypic data, the later analysis identified candidate immune exposures from TCR beta sequences and from how often those sequences occurred across donors. The aim of the study was to test whether cataloging public T cell receptors could identify signatures of past pathogen exposure. The number of typed donors differed by locus: about 620-640 for A, B, C, DRB1 and DQB1; 500 to 550 for DQA1; approximately 610 for DPA1; and roughly 490 for DPB1. Among 398 genotyped donors of the cohort, an average of 235,054 unique TCR beta nucleotide sequences were sequenced per donor, roughly 20% of them non-productive. An earlier analysis of fewer than 750 of the donors used high-throughput TCR beta sequencing to judge whether each TCR beta V gene segment behaved as functional or pseudogenic. Of the approximately 400 genotyped donors, around 81% fell in the genetic ancestry cluster associated with self-reported Caucasian donors.

Findings and caveats that apply to the study as a whole: When HLA alleles, especially DR and DQ, strongly co-occurred, TCR associations were difficult to assign to individual alleles. Because HLA typing was unavailable for some donors at each locus, only the typed subset was used in association tests. A further reported finding was that TCR beta sequences accurately predicted the HLA-A and HLA-B alleles for most subjects in the first cohort. The study listed 150 to 200 TCR beta chains as associated with cytomegalovirus. According to a later analysis, TCR association rates differed among HLA loci, with DRB1 alleles showing the most associated TCRs and HLA-C alleles showing the fewest. Specific HLA alleles were associated with some 15,000 TCR beta sequences at a false discovery rate of 0.05 in a later analysis. Immune exposure information for the cohort was limited to CMV serostatus. Because counts were too low, seventeen rarely observed V segments, including chromosome 9 orphons, were excluded from the earlier analysis of under 650 of the donors. A group of highly shared sequence variants was considered likely to be a technical artifact of the sequencing pipeline. Presence/absence analyses assumed roughly uniform sequencing depth across donors, an assumption that may not hold. In a later analysis, most CMV-associated TCR beta chains were found to appear HLA-restricted, with HLA associations seemingly driven largely by CMV exposure. Across donors, most TCR sequences were observed very rarely, whereas some public TCRs were present in many individuals. According to a later genetic analysis, donors in an Asian-associated ancestry cluster had fewer N-insertions in productive TCRs than the approximately 650-donor mean. A later analysis found that HLA-associated TCR beta chains were more clonally expanded and had lower generation probabilities than equally common non-associated chains. Several of the top co-occurrence clusters appeared to be linked to parvovirus B19, influenza, CMV and Epstein-Barr virus, according to a later analysis. An earlier analysis of around 500 of the donors showed that most TCR beta V segments appeared in productive rearrangements either about 87% or about 30% of the time, which broadly matched IMGT annotations. The classifier was reported to diagnose cytomegalovirus status with high specificity and sensitivity in both the original and validation cohorts. Because the 87-base-pair reads could not distinguish some IMGT-functional V segments, including TRBV6-2 and TRBV6-3, those segments were excluded. In vitro tests confirmed that three of the cytomegalovirus-associated TCR beta chains recognize cytomegalovirus antigens. This cohort had only TCR beta chains sequenced, and the lack of alpha or paired-chain data limited which features could be detected. A later genetic analysis associated a missense DCLRE1C variant with V-gene and J-gene trimming of TCR beta chains, and an independent cohort replicated the association. The authors suggested that the approach could potentially be extended to other disease states and immunological phenotypes. Correlated functional status among segregating V segments might be attributable to linkage disequilibrium, but an unknown experimental factor could not be ruled out.

CDR3 length: 16 amino acids, cysteine to phenylalanine. Only the CDR3 region is kept as DNA, spanning 48 bases read in frame from base 1. Taken from the germline V gene, the CDR1 and CDR2 loops are MNHEY and SVGAGI. Relative to germline, V is missing 4 bases and J is missing 2 bases, with 7 bases of the junction outside any gene match. The cohort was made up of approximately 670 healthy bone marrow donors. All cohort members were sampled while nominally healthy, although unrecorded immune exposures were likely present. The donor tested CMV seropositive, placing the donor among the 290 or so seropositive members of the cohort. Each donor provided a peripheral blood sample, and peripheral blood mononuclear cells were used for TCR beta sequencing. Genomic DNA was extracted from the blood cell samples with the Qiagen DNeasy Blood Extraction Kit.

This sequence uses TRBV6-5 and TRBJ1-2, with 10 junctional bases fitting TRBD1. This receptor was identified in a woman aged 25 to 39 in good health and CMV-seropositive. The sample was PBMCs. The nucleotide sequence reads as follows: TGTGCCAGCAGTTTAGGGACAGGGGCATGGAACTATGGCTACACCTTC. It translates as CASSLGTGAWNYGYTF.